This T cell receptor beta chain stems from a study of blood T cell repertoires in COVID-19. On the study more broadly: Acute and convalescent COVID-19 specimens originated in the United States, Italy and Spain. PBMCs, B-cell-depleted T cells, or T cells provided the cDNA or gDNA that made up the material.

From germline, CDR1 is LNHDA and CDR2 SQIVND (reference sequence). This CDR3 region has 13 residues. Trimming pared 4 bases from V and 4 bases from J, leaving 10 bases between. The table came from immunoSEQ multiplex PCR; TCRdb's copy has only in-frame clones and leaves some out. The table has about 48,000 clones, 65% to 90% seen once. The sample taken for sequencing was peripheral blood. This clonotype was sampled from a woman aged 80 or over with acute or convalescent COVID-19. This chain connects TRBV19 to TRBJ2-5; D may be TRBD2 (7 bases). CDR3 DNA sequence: TGTGCCAGTAGTACCGGGGGGCGAGAGACCCAGTACTTC. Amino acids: CASSTGGRETQYF.